This T cell receptor (beta chain) was retrieved from a study of T cell changes during pregnancy in multiple sclerosis. Trimming took 0 bases from V and 3 from J, leaving 12 bases between them. Germline V lookup: CDR1 SGHDT, CDR2 YYEEEE. The CDR3 is 15 amino acids. Only in-frame clones appear in the TCRdb table, and some are missing; sequencing was by immunoSEQ multiplex PCR. The repertoire holds fewer than 60,000 clones, 80% to 95% seen once, with roughly 6.5% in the top ten. The sequence derives from a female donor in good health, enrolled as a control in a pregnancy study. The rearrangement joins TRBV5-6 to TRBJ1-2; D possibly corresponds to TRBD1 (6 bases). The material was peripheral blood, obtained in the third trimester of pregnancy. CDR3 DNA sequence: TGTGCCAGCAGCTTGGGTCAGGGGCGCGACTATGGCTACACCTTC. The encoded protein is CASSLGQGRDYGYTF. Drawing the rest from reference TRBV5-6 and TRBJ1-2, the complete variable domain is DAGVTQSPTHLIKTRGQQVTLRCSPKSGHDTVSWYQQALGQGPQFIFQYYEEEERQRGNFPDRFSGHQFPNYSSELNVNALLLGDSALYLCASSLGQGRDYGYTFGSGTRLTVV.